This T cell receptor beta chain was identified during a study of T cells in localized non-small cell lung cancer. The V gene's germline CDR1 is SQVTM and CDR2 ANQGSEA. Trimming shortened V by 5 bases and J by 0 bases, and 5 bases separated the two germline ends. The CDR3 contains 13 residues. Data came from immunoSEQ multiplex PCR; TCRdb stores just in-frame clones and leaves some out. The repertoire holds 59,000 or so clones, with roughly 92% as singletons. The TCR comes from a man aged 40-75 years with stage I lung adenocarcinoma. This rearrangement joins TRBV29-1 to TRBJ2-6, with D unresolved. The material was peripheral blood, obtained before any cancer treatment. The DNA for the CDR3 is TGCAGCGTTATGGTCTCTGGGGCCAACGTCCTGACTTTC. Encoded protein: CSVMVSGANVLTF.